This T cell receptor beta chain was identified during a study of T-cell memory formation after mild COVID-19. Study-wide points: In second-wave clones peaking day 37, SARS-CoV-2 specificity remained unconfirmed. Clones contracting over day 15 to 85 were CD4/CD8 balanced, with later expanders leaning CD4+.

CDR1 is MNHNY, CDR2 SVGAGI, per germline (reference sequence). The V gene lost 5 bases and the J gene lost 4 bases, with 11 bases spanning the gap. The CDR3 length is 14 residues. MiXCR, applied by TCRdb to the 5' RACE reads, yields one record per CDR3 protein. Of approximately 110,000 distinct CDR3 sequences listed, about 24% are singletons. This clonotype showed up just a few times. Its target is unknown. The sequence came from a man between 18 and 35 years old who had mild COVID-19 (a few samples of this study predate the infection). Cell type and time point are not known. Input material: PBMCs or a T cell subset sorted from them (not recorded which). The chain combines TRBV6-6 with TRBJ2-2; possible D gene TRBD2, 6 bases. The CDR3 coding sequence is TGTGCCAGCAGTCTCGGGGGTGTCACCGGGGAGCTGTTTTTT. Its translation: CASSLGGVTGELFF.